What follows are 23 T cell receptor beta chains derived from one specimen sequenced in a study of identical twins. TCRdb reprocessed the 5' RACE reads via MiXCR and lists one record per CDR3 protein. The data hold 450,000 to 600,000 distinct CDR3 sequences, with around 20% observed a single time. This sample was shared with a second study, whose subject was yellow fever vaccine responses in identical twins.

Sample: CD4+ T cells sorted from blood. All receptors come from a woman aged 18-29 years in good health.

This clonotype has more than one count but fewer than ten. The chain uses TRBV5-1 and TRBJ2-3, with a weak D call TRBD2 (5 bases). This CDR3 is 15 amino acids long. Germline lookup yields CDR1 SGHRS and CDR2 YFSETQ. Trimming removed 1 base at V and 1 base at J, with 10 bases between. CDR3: CASSLISVGTDTQYF. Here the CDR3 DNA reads TGCGCCAGCAGCTTGATTAGCGTAGGCACAGATACGCAGTATTTT.

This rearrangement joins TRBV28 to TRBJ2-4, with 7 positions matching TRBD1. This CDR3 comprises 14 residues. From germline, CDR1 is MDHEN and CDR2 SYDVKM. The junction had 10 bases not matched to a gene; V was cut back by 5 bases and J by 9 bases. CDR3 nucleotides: TGTGCCAGCAGTCGGAGAGGGGGCAGTGGCATTCAGTACTTC. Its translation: CASSRRGGSGIQYF.

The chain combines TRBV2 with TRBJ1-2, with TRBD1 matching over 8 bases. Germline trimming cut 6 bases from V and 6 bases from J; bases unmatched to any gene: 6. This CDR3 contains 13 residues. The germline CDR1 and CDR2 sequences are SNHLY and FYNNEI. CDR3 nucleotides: TGTGCCAGCAGGGGTCAGGGGGCAGATGGCTACACCTTC. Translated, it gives CASRGQGADGYTF.

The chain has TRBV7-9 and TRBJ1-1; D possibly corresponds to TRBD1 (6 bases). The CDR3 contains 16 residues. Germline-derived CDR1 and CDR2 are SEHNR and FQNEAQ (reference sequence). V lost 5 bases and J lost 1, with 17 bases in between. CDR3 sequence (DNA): TGTGCCAGCAGCGTTACCCGTACACAGGGGAACACTGAAGCTTTCTTT. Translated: CASSVTRTQGNTEAFF.

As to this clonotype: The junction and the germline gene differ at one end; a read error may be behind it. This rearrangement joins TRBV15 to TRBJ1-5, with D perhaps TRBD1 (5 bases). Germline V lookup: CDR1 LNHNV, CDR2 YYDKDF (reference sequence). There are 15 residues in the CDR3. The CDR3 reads CASSRGTGFYQPQHF. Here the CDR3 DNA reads TGTGCCAGCAGCAGAGGTACAGGATTCTATCAGCCCCAGCATTTT.

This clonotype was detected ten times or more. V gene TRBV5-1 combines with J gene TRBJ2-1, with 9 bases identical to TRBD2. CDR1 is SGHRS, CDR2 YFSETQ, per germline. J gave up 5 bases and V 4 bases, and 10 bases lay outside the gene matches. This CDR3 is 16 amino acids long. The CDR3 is CASSRLSGGTNNEQFF. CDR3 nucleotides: TGCGCCAGCAGCCGGTTGAGCGGGGGGACTAACAATGAGCAGTTCTTC.

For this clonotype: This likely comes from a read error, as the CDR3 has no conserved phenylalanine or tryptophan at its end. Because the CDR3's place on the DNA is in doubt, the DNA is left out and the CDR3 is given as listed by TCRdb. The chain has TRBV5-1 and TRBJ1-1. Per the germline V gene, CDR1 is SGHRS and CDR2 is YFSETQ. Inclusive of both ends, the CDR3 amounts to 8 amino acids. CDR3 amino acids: CASSLGDG.

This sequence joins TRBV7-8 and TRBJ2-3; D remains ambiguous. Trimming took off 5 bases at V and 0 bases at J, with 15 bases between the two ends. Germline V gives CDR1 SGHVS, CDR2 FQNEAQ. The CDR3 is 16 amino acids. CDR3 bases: TGTGCCAGCAGCCGCGCCGTGAGCAGGAGCACAGATACGCAGTATTTT. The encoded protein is CASSRAVSRSTDTQYF.

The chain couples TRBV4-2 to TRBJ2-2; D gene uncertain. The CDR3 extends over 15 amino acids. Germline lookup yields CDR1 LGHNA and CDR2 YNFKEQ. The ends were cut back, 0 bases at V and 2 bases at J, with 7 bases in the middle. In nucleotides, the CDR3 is TGTGCCAGCAGCCAAGACAGTTTAAACACCGGGGAGCTGTTTTTT. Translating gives CASSQDSLNTGELFF.

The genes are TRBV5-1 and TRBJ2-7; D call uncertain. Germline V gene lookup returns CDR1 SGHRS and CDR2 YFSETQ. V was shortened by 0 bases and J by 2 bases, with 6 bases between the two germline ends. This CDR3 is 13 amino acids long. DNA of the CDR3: TGCGCCAGCAGCTTGGCCTTGGCCTACGAGCAGTACTTC. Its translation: CASSLALAYEQYF.

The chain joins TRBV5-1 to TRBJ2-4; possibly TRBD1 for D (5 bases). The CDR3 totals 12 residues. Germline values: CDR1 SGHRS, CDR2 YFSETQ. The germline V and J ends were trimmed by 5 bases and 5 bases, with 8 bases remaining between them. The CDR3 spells CASSGAENIQYF. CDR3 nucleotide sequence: TGCGCCAGCAGTGGGGCAGAAAACATTCAGTACTTC.

DNA for the CDR3: TGTGCCAGCAGTTTTTCAAGCGGGGGGGCCGTAGAGCAGTTCTTC. Amino acids: CASSFSSGGAVEQFF. J is TRBJ2-1 and V is TRBV12-3 or TRBV12-4, with 10 nucleotides matching TRBD2. This CDR3 comprises 15 residues. V shed 3 bases, J shed 10 bases, and the junction held 9 bases outside the gene matches.

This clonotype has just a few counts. The CDR3: CASSQGWEVVGYIQYF. CDR3 DNA sequence: TGTGCCAGCAGTCAAGGGTGGGAAGTTGTTGGTTACATTCAGTACTTC. The chain uses TRBV27 and TRBJ2-4, with unresolved D. From germline, CDR1 is MNHEY and CDR2 SMNVEV (reference sequence). This CDR3 is 16 amino acids long. The ends were cut back, 5 bases at V and 8 bases at J, with 22 bases in the middle.

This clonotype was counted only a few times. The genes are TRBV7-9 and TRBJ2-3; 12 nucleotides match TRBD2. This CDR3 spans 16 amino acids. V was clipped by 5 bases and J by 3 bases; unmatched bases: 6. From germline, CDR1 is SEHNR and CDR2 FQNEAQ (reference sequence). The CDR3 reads CASSREGTSGTDTQYF. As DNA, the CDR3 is TGTGCCAGCAGCCGGGAGGGGACTAGCGGGACAGATACGCAGTATTTT.

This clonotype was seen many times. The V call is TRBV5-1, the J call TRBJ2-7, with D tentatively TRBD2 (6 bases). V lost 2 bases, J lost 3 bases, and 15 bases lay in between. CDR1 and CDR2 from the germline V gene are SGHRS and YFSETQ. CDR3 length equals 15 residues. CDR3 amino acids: CASSLYLAPYYEQYF. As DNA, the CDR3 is TGCGCCAGCAGCTTATACCTAGCGCCCTACTACGAGCAGTACTTC.

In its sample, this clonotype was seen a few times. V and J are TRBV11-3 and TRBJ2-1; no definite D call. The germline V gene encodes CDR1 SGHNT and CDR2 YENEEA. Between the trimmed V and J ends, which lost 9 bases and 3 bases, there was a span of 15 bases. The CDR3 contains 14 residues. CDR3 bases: TGTGCCAGTGGTTCGGCCCTTATCTACAATGAGCAGTTCTTC. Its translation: CASGSALIYNEQFF.

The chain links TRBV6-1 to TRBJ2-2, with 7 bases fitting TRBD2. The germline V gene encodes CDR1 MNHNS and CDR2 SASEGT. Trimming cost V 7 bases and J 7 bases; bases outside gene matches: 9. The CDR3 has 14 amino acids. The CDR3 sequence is CASMERGVGGELFF. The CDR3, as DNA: TGTGCCAGCATGGAGCGGGGTGTGGGCGGGGAGCTGTTTTTT.

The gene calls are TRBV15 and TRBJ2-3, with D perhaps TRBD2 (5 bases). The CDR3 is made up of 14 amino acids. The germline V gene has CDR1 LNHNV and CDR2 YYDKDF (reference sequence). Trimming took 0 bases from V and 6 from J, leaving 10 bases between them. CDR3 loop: CATSRDLAGDTQYF. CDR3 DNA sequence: TGTGCCACCAGCAGAGATCTTGCGGGCGATACGCAGTATTTT.

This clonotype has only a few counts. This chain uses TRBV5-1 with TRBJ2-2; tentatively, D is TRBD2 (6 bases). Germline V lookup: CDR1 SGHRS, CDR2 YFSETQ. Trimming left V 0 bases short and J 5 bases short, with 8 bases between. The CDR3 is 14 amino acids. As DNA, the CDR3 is TGCGCCAGCAGCTTGGTGGGGAGGACCGGGGAGCTGTTTTTT. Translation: CASSLVGRTGELFF.

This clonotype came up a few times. CDR3 in DNA: TGCAGTGCTCCTGTACTAGCGGGAGTTAGAGCCTCCTACAATGAGCAGTTCTTC. It codes for CSAPVLAGVRASYNEQFF. This chain uses TRBV20-1 with TRBJ2-1; 11 bases agree with TRBD2. This CDR3 has 18 residues. Germline assignment: CDR1 DFQATT and CDR2 SNEGSKA (reference sequence). Trimming at V came to 5 bases and at J to 0 bases, leaving 12 bases not matched to a gene.

The CDR3 reads CASSLTSGGLAGGYTF. CDR3 DNA sequence: TGTGCCAGCAGCTTGACCAGCGGGGGATTAGCAGGTGGCTACACCTTC. This sequence joins TRBV7-3 and TRBJ1-2; tentative D call: TRBD1 (5 bases). In germline, CDR1 is SGHTA, CDR2 FQGTGA. Trimming cost V 3 bases and J 7 bases, with 21 bases left between them. CDR3 length equals 16 residues.

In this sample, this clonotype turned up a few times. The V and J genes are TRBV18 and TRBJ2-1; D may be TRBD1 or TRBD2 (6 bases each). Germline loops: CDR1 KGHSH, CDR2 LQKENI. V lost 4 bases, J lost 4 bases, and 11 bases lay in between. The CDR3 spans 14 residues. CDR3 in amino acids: CASSHGGRYNEQFF. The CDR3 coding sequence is TGTGCCAGCTCACACGGGGGCCGATACAATGAGCAGTTCTTC. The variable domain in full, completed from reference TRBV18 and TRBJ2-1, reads NAGVMQNPRHLVRRRGQEARLRCSPMKGHSHVYWYRQLPEEGLKFMVYLQKENIIDESGMPKERFSAEFPKEGPSILRIQQVVRGDSAAYFCASSHGGRYNEQFFGPGTRLTVL.

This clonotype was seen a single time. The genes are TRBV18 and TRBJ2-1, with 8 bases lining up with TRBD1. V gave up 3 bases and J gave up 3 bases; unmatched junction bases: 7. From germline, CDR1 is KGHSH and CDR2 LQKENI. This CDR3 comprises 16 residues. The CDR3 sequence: CASSPQGALSYNEQFF. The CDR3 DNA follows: TGTGCCAGCTCACCGCAGGGGGCGTTAAGCTACAATGAGCAGTTCTTC.